This record concerns one TCR beta chain sequence. The sample originates from a study of blood T cell repertoires in COVID-19. V gave up 5 bases and J gave up 4 bases; unmatched junction bases: 5. The germline V gene has CDR1 SGHAT and CDR2 FQNNGV. The CDR3 length is 16 residues. Libraries were prepared by immunoSEQ multiplex PCR; TCRdb keeps only in-frame clonotypes and omits some of them. The repertoire holds 90,000 to 120,000 clones, with around four fifths as singletons. The sequenced sample consisted of peripheral blood. The sequence came from a man aged 65-85 years with acute or convalescent COVID-19. The genes are TRBV11-2 and TRBJ2-1; TRBD2 aligns across 13 bases. CDR3 sequence: CASSMGLAGNYNEQFF. In nucleotides, the CDR3 is TGTGCCAGCAGCATGGGACTAGCGGGGAATTACAATGAGCAGTTCTTC.